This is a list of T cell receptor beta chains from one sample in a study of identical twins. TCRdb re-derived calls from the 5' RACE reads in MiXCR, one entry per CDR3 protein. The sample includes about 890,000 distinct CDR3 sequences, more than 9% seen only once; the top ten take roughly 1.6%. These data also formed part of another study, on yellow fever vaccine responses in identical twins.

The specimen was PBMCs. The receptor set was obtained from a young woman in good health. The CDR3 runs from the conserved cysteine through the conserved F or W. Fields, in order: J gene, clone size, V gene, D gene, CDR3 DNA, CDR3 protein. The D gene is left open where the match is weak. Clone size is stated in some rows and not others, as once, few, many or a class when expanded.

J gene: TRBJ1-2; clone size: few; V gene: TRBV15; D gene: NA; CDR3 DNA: TGTGCCACCAGCAGAGATGCGTTGGGTCAGGACTATGGCTACACCTTC; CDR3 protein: CATSRDALGQDYGYTF
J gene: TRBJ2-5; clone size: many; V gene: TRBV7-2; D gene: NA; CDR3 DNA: TGTGCCAGCAGCCGACTATTTTATGACAGACAAGAGACCCAGTACTTC; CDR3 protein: CASSRLFYDRQETQYF
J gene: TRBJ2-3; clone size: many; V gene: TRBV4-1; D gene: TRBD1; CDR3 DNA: TGCGCCAGCAGCCGACAGGGGGAGGGGACAGATACGCAGTATTTT; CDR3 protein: CASSRQGEGTDTQYF
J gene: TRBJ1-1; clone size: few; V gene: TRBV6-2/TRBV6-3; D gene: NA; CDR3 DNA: TGTGCCAGCAGTAAGGTCTTGGGCAGGCATGATGTGAGCACTGAAGCTTTCTTT; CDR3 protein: CASSKVLGRHDVSTEAFF
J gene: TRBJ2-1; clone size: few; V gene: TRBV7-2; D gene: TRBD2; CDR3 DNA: TGTGCCAGCAGCCAAGGGAAACTAGCGGACAGCAATGAGCAGTTCTTC; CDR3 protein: CASSQGKLADSNEQFF
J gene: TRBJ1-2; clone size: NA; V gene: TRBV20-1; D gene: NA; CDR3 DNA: TGCAGTGCTAGTGTACAGGGTTTGGGCGGCTACACCTTC; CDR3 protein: CSASVQGLGGYTF
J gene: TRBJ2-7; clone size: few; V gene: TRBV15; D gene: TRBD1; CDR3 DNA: TGTGCCACCAGCAGAGATAGGGGACAGGGGCGATACGAGCAGTACTTC; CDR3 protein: CATSRDRGQGRYEQYF
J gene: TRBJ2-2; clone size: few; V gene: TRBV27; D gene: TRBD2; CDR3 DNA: TGTGCCAGCAGTTTATTTGGGGGTAGCGGGAGTGCCGGGGAGCTGTTTTTT; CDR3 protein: CASSLFGGSGSAGELFF
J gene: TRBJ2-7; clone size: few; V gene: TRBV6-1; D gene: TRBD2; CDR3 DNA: TGTGCCAGCAGTCCACGTAGCGGGATGGTCTCCTACGAGCAGTACTTC; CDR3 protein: CASSPRSGMVSYEQYF
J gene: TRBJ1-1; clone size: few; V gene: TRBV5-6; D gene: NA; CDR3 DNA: TGTGCCAGCAGTTCCGCGGATTCGAACACTGAAGCTTTCTTT; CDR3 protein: CASSSADSNTEAFF
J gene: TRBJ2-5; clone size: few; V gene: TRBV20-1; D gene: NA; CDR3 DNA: TGCAGTGCCGGAGGGGGAGAGACCCAGTACTTC; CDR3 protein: CSAGGGETQYF
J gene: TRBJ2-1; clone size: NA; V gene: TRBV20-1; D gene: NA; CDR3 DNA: TGCAGTGCCAAACAGTTTGTCTCCTACAATGAGCAGTTCTTC; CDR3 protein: CSAKQFVSYNEQFF
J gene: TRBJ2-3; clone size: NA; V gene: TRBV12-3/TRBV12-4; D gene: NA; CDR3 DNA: TGTGCCAGCAGCTCCCTAGCGAGATACCCCCCAGATACGCAGTATTTT; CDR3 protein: CASSSLARYPPDTQYF
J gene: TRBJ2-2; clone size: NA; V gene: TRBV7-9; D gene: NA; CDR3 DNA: TGTGCCAGCAGCTTCGGACAAGGTCGGGGGGAGCTGTTTTTT; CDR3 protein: CASSFGQGRGELFF
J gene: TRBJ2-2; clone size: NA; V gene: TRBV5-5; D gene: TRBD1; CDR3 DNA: TGTGCCAGCAGCTTTAGACAGGGGGTCGGCACCGGGGAGCTGTTTTTT; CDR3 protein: CASSFRQGVGTGELFF
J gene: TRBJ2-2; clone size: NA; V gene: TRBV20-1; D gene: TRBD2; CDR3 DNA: TGCAGTGCCGGTAGGCTAGCGGGACCTTTAGGGACCGGGGAGCTGTTTTTT; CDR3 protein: CSAGRLAGPLGTGELFF
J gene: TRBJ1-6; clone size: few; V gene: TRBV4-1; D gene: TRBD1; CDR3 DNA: TGCGCCAGCAGCCATAAGGGACAGGGGGATTCACCCCTCCACTTT; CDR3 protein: CASSHKGQGDSPLHF
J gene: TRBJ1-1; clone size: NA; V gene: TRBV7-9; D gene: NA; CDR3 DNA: TGTGCCAGCAGCTCCGCCCCCAGCAAAACAAGCACTGAAGCTTTCTTT; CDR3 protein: CASSSAPSKTSTEAFF
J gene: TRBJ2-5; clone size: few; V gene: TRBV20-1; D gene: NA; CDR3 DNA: TGCAGTGCTTCCCAGGCTTTCCAAGAGACCCAGTACTTC; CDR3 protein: CSASQAFQETQYF
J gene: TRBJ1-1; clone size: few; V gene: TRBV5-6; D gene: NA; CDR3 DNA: TGTGCCAGCAGCTCGGACAGATATTCGATGAACACTGAAGCTTTCTTT; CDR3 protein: CASSSDRYSMNTEAFF
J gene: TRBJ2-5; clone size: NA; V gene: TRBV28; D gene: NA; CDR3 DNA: TGTGCCAGCAGTTCAGTGGTTACTTCTCCCCGGGAGACCCAGTACTTC; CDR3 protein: CASSSVVTSPRETQYF
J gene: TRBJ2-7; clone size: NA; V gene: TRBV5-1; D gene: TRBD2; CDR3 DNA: TGCGCCAGCAGCATAGCGGGATCCTCCTACGAGCAGTACTTC; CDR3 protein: CASSIAGSSYEQYF
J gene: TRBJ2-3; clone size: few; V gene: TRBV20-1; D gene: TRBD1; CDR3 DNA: TGCAGTGCTAATCAACGGGACAGGGGACAAACAGATACGCAGTATTTT; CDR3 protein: CSANQRDRGQTDTQYF
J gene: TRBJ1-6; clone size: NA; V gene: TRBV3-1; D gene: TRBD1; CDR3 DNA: TGTGCCACCGCGGGACAGGCTAATTCACCCCTCCACTTT; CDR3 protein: CATAGQANSPLHF
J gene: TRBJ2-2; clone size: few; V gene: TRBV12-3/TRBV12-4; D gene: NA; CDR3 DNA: TGTGCCAGCAGGCTCGAGATGGTAATACGGGGCACCGGGGAGCTGTTTTTT; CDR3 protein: CASRLEMVIRGTGELFF
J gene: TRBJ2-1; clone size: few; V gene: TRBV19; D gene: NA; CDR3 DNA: TGTGCCACCCGGGCCTGGGACGCCGGGCTTGATGAGCAGTTCTTC; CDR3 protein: CATRAWDAGLDEQFF
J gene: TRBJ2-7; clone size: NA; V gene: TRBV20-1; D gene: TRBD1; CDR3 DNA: TGCAGTGCTAGGGGGGGACAGGGGGCATACGAGCAGTACTTC; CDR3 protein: CSARGGQGAYEQYF
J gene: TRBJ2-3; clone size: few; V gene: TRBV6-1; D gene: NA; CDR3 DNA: TGTGCCAGCATCCCCGGCGGAACTCAAGATACGCAGTATTTT; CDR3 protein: CASIPGGTQDTQYF
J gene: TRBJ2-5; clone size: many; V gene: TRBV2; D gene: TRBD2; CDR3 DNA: TGTGCCAGCAGTCTAAGACTAGCTCAAGAGACCCAGTACTTC; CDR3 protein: CASSLRLAQETQYF
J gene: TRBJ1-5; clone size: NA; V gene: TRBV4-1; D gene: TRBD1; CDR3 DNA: TGCGCCAGCAGCCAGGGGACAGGGGAGGTCCCGGGGCCCCAGCATTTT; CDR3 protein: CASSQGTGEVPGPQHF
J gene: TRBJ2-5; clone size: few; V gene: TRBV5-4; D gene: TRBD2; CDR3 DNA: TGTGCCAGCAGCTTGGGGCCTAGCGGGGGGCCGGGGGAGACCCAGTACTTC; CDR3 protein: CASSLGPSGGPGETQYF
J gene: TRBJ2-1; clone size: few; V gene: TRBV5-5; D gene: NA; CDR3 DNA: TGTGCCAGCAGCTTTTCGAGGGGTCCTTTCGAAGAGCAGTTCTTC; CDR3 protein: CASSFSRGPFEEQFF
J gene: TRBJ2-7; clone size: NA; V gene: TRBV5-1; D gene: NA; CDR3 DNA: TGCGCCAGCAGTATAGTATCAATGGGGTCCTACGAGCAGTACTTC; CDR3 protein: CASSIVSMGSYEQYF
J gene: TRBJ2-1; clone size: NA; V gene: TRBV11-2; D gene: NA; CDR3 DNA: TGTGCCAGCAGCTTAAACGTCGCCGGGGAGCAGTTCTTC; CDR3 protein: CASSLNVAGEQFF
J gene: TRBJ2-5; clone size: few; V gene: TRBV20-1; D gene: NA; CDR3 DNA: TGCAGTGCTAGTAGGGGGAACGTTCTGGAGACCCAGTACTTC; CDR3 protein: CSASRGNVLETQYF
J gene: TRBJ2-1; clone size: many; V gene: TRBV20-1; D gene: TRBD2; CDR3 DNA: TGCAGTGCTTCGCCTAGCGGGTCCTACAATGAGCAGTTCTTC; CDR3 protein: CSASPSGSYNEQFF
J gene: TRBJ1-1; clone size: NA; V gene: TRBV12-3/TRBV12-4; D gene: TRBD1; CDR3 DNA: TGTGCCACCCAGGGGGCCCCGAGGACTGAAGCTTTCTTT; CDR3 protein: CATQGAPRTEAFF
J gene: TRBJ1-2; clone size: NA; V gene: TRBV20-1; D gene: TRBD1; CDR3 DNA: TGCAGTGCTGCCGGGACAGTAAACTATGGCTACACCTTC; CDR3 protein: CSAAGTVNYGYTF
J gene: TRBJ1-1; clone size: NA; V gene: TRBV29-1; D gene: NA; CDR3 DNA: TGCAGCGTTGATAAACGGGCCAGGCAGAACACTGAAGCTTTCTTT; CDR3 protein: CSVDKRARQNTEAFF
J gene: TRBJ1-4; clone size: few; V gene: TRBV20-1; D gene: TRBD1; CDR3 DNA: TGCAGTGCTACCGGACAGGCTGACAATGAAAAACTGTTTTTT; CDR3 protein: CSATGQADNEKLFF
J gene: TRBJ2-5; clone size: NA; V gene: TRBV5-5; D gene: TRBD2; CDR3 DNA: TGTGCCAGCAGCTCCCTTAGCGGGGGGGCTGGAGAGACCCAGTACTTC; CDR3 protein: CASSSLSGGAGETQYF
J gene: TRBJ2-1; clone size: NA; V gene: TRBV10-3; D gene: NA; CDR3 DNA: TGTGCCATCAGTCAGGGGGGGGCTGGCTACAATGAGCAGTTCTTC; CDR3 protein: CAISQGGAGYNEQFF
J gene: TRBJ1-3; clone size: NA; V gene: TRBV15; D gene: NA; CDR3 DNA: TGTGCCACCAGCAGAGATCTTGTAGGGGCGGGTGGAAACACCATATATTTT; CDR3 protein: CATSRDLVGAGGNTIYF
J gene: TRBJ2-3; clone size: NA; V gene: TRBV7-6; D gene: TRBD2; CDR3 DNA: TGTGCCAGCAGCCGGACTAGCGGGAGGGCCGAGGATACGCAGTATTTT; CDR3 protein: CASSRTSGRAEDTQYF
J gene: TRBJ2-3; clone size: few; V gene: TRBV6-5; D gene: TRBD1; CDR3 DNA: TGTGCCAGCAGTAACGAACAGGGGATCTCGGGCACAGATACGCAGTATTTT; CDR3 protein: CASSNEQGISGTDTQYF
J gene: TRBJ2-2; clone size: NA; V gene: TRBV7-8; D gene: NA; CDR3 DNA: TGTGCCAGCATACAGGGCAGGGCCGGAACCGGGGAGCTGTTTTTT; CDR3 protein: CASIQGRAGTGELFF
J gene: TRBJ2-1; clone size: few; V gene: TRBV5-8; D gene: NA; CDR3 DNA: TGTGCCAGCAGCCGCGAACAGTGGGGGTCCTACAATGAGCAGTTCTTC; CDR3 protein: CASSREQWGSYNEQFF
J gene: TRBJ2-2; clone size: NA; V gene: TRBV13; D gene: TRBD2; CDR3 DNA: TGTGCCAGCAGCTTAGGCCTTCTAAGACTAGCGGGGTCGGCCGGGGAGCTGTTTTTT; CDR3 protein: CASSLGLLRLAGSAGELFF
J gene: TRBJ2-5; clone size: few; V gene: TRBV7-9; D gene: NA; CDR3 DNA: TGTGCCAGCAGCCTGGATAGAACGAACCAAGAGACCCAGTACTTC; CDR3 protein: CASSLDRTNQETQYF
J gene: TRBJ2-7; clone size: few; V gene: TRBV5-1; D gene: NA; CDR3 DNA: TGCGCCAGCAGCGCCGGGACAAGCTACTACGAGCAGTACTTC; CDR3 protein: CASSAGTSYYEQYF
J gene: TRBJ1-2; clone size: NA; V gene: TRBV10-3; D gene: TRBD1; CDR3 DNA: TGTGCCATCAGTGAGGCACAGGGGATTGATGGCTACACCTTC; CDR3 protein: CAISEAQGIDGYTF
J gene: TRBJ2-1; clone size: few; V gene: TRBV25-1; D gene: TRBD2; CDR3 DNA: TGTGCCAGCACACCAAGGGGGAGGCCTAGCGGGAACATTGACAATGAGCAGTTCTTC; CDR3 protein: CASTPRGRPSGNIDNEQFF
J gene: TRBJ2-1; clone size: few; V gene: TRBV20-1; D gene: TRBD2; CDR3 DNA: TGCAGTGCTAGGGTCCCCAGCGGGGGTAACAATGAGCAGTTCTTC; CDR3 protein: CSARVPSGGNNEQFF
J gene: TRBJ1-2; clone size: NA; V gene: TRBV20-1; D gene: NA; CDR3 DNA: TGCAGTGCTGAGGGACGGTCAAACTATGGCTACACCTTC; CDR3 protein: CSAEGRSNYGYTF